This section outlines one TCR beta chain sequence together with its context. The antigen is undetermined. The data originate from a study of synovial regulatory T cells in juvenile arthritis. Study results and limitations: Synovial Tregs shared more CDR3 sequences with iaTregs than other blood Tregs.

Method: immunoSEQ multiplex PCR; TCRdb's copy keeps in-frame clones and lacks some. This sample contains roughly 9,200 clones. The approximately eleven donors had active juvenile idiopathic arthritis, with 3 polyarticular and 8 oligoarticular cases. Sequencing was performed on Treg cells from blood. Subset here: remaining (HLA-DR-negative) circulating blood Treg cells. The source is a donor between 2 and 29 years old with juvenile idiopathic arthritis.

CDR3 amino acids: CASRAGTENQPQHF. This sequence joins TRBV6-1 and TRBJ1-5. This CDR3 is 14 amino acids long. Only the protein is available. Germline CDR1 and CDR2: MNHNS and SASEGT.